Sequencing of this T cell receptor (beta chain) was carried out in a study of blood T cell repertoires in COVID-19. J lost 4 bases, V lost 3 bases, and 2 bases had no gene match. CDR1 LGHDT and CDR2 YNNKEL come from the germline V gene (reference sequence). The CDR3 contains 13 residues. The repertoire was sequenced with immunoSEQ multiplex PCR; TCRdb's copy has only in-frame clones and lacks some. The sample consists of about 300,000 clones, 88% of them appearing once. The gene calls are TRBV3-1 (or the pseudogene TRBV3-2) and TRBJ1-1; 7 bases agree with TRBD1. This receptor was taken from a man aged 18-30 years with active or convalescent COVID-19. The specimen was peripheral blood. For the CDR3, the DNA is TGTGCCAGCAGCCAGACAGGGACCACTGAAGCTTTCTTT. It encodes CASSQTGTTEAFF.